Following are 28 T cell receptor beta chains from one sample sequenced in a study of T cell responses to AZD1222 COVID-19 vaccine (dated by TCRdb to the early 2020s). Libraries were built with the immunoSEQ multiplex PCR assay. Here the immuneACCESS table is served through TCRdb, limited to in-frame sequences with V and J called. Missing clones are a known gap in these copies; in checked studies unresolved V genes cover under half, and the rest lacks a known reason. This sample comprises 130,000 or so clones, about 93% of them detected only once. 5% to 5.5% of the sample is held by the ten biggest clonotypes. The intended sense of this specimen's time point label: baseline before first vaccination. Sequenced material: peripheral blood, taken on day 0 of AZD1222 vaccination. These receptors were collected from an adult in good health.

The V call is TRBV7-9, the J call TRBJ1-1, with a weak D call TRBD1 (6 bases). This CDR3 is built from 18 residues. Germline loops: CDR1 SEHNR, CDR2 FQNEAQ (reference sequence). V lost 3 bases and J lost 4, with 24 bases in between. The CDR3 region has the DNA TGTGCCAGCAGCTTCGGACAGCGCCGGGAGGGGGAGGGCACTGAAGCTTTCTTT. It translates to CASSFGQRREGEGTEAFF.

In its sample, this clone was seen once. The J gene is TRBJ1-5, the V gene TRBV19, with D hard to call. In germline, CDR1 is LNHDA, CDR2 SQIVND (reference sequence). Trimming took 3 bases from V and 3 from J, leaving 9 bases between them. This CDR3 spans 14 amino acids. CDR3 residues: CASSIRQPNQPQHF. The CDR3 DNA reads TGTGCCAGTAGTATTAGGCAGCCCAATCAGCCCCAGCATTTT.

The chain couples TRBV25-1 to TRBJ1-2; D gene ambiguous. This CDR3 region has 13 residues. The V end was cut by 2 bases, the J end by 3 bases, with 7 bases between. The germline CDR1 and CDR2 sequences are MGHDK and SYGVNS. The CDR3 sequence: CASSEPGYYGYTF. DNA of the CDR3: TGTGCCAGCAGTGAACCCGGATACTATGGCTACACCTTC.

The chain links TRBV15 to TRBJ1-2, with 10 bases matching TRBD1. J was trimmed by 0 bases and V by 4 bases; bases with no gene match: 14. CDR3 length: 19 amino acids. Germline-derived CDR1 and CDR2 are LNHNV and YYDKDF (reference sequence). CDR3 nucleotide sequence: TGTGCCACCAGCATAATCCCCCGGGACAGGGGTATAGCTAACTATGGCTACACCTTC. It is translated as CATSIIPRDRGIANYGYTF.

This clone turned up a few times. The CDR3 nucleotides are TGTGCCAGCAGTCCAGGGACAGGGGTTTCTGGCTACACCTTC. Its translation: CASSPGTGVSGYTF. The chain recombines TRBV28 with TRBJ1-2; 10 bases fit TRBD1. This CDR3 has 14 amino acids. The germline gives CDR1 MDHEN, CDR2 SYDVKM. The V gene end was trimmed by 5 bases and the J gene end by 7 bases; junction bases not matched to a gene: 7.

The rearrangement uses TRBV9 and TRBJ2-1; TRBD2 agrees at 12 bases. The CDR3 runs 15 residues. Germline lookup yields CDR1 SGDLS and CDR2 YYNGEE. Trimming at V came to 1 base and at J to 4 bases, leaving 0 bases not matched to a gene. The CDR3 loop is CASSVLAGGYNEQFF. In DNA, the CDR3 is TGTGCCAGCAGCGTACTAGCGGGAGGGTACAATGAGCAGTTCTTC.

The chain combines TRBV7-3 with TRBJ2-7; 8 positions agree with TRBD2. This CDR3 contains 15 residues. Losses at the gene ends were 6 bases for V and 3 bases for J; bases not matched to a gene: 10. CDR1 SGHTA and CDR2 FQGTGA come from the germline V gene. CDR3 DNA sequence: TGTGCCAGCAGTTTCAGCGGGAGAGGCGGCTACGAGCAGTACTTC. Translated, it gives CASSFSGRGGYEQYF.

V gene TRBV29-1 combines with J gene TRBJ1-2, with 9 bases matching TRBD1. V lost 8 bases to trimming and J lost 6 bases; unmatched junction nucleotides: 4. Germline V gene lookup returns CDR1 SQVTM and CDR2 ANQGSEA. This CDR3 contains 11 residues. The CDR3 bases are TGCAGCTCACAGGGGGCAAATGGCTACACCTTC. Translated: CSSQGANGYTF.

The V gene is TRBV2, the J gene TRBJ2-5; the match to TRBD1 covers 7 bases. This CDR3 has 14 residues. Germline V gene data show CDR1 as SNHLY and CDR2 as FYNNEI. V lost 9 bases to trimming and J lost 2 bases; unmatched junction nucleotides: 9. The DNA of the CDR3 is TGTGCCAGTAAGACAGGGCCTGGTCAAGAGACCCAGTACTTC. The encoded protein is CASKTGPGQETQYF.

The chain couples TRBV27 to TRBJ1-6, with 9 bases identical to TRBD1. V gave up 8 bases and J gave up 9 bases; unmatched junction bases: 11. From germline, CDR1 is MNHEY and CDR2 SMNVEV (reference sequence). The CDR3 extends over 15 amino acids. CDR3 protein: CASRKNRGQGSPLHF. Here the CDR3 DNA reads TGTGCCAGCCGTAAAAACAGGGGGCAAGGTTCACCCCTCCACTTT.

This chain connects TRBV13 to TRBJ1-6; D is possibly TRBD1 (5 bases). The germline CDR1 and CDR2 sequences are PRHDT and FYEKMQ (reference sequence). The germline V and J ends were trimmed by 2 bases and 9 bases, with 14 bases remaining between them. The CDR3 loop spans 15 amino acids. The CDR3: CASSLFKGRVSPLHF. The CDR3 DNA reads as TGTGCCAGCAGCTTATTTAAGGGGAGGGTTTCACCCCTCCACTTT.

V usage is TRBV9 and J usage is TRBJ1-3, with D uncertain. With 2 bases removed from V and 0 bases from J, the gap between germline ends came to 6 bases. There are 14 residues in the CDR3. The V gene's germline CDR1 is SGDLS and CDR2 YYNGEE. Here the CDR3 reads CASSVGFSGNTIYF. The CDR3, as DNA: TGTGCCAGCAGCGTCGGATTCTCTGGAAACACCATATATTTT.

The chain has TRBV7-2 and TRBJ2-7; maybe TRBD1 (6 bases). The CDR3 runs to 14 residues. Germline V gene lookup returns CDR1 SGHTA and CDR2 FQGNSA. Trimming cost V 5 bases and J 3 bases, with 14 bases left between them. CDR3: CASSLIQGRYEQYF. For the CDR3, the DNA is TGTGCCAGCAGCCTTATACAGGGACGCTACGAGCAGTACTTC.

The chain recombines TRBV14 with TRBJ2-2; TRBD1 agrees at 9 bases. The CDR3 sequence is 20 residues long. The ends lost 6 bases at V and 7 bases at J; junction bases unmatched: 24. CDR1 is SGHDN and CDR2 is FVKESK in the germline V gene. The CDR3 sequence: CASRSNPGQGNTHSHGELFF. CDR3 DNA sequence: TGTGCCAGCAGATCCAACCCGGGACAGGGAAATACCCATAGCCACGGGGAGCTGTTTTTT. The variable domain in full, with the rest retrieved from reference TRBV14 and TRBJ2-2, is EAGVTQFPSHSVIEKGQTVTLRCDPISGHDNLYWYRRVMGKEIKFLLHFVKESKQDESGMPNNRFLAERTGGTYSTLKVQPAELEDSGVYFCASRSNPGQGNTHSHGELFFGEGSRLTVL.

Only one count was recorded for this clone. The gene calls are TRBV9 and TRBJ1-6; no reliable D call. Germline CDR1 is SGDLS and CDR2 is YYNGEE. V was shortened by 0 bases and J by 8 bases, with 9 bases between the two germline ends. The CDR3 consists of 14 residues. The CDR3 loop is CASSVGSGDSPLHF. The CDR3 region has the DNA TGTGCCAGCAGCGTAGGTTCAGGAGATTCACCCCTCCACTTT.

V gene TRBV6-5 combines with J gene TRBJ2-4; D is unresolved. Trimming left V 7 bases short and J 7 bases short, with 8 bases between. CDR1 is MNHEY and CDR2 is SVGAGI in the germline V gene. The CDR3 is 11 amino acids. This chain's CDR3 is CASIERNIQYF. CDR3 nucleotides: TGTGCCAGCATAGAACGGAACATTCAGTACTTC.

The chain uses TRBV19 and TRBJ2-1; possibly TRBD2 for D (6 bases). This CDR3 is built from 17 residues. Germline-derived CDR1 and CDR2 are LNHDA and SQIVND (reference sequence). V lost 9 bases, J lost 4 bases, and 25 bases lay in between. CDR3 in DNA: TGTGCCAGCAACACTCAGTCCCTAGCGAGCGGATACAATGAGCAGTTCTTC. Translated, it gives CASNTQSLASGYNEQFF.

CDR3 loop: CASSSQVETQYF. CDR3 nucleotides: TGTGCCAGCAGTTCCCAGGTCGAGACCCAGTACTTC. The chain carries TRBV6-2 or TRBV6-3 and TRBJ2-5; D unclear. Germline CDR1 MNHEY, CDR2 SVGEGT. The V end was cut by 4 bases, the J end by 5 bases, with 8 bases between. The CDR3 runs to 12 residues.

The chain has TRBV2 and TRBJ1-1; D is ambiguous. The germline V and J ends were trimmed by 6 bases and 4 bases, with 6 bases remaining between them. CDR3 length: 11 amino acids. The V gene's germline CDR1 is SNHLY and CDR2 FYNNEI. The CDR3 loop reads CASREVTEAFF. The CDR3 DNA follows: TGTGCCAGCAGAGAGGTCACTGAAGCTTTCTTT.

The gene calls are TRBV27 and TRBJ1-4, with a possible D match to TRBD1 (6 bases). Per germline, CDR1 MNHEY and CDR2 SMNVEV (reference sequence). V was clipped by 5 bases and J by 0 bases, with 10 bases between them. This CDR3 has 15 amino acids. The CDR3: CASSPGTTTNEKLFF. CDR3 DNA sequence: TGTGCCAGCAGTCCCGGGACAACAACTAATGAAAAACTGTTTTTT.

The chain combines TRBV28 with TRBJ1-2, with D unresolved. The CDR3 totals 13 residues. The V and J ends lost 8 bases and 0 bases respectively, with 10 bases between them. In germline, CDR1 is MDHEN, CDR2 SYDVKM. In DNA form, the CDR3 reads TGTGCCAGCTCACGAAGGGCTAACTATGGCTACACCTTC. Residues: CASSRRANYGYTF.

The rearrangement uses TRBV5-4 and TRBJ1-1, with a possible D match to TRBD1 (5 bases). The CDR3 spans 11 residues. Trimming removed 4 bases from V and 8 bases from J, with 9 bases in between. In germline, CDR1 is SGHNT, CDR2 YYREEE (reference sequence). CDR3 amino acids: CASSPGGEAFF. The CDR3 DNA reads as TGTGCCAGCAGCCCGGGGGGGGAAGCTTTCTTT.

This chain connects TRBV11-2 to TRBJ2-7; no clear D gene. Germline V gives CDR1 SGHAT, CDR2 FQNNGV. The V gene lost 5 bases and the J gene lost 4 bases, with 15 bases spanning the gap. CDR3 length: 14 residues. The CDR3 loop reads CASSLGMTLYEQYF. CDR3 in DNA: TGTGCCAGCAGCCTAGGCATGACGCTTTACGAGCAGTACTTC.

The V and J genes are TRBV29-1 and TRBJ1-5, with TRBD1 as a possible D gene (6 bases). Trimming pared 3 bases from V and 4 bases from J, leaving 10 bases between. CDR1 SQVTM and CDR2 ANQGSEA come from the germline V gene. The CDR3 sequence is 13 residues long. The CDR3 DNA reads TGCAGCGTTGATCGGGGGCCGAATCAGCCCCAGCATTTT. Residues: CSVDRGPNQPQHF.

Here the CDR3 DNA reads TGTGCCTGGAGTGTACAGGGGGCCACTGAAGCTTTCTTT. Protein: CAWSVQGATEAFF. The rearrangement links TRBV30 to TRBJ1-1; 9 bases are shared with TRBD1. The CDR3 totals 13 residues. Germline V lookup: CDR1 GTSNPN, CDR2 SVGIG (reference sequence). V trimming: 0 bases; J trimming: 4 bases; junction bases outside the gene matches: 0.

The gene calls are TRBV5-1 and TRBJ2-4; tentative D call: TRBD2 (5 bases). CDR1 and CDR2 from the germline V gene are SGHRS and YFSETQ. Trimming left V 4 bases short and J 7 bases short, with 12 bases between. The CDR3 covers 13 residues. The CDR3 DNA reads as TGCGCCAGCAGCGCGGGCACTAAGAACATTCAGTACTTC. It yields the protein CASSAGTKNIQYF.

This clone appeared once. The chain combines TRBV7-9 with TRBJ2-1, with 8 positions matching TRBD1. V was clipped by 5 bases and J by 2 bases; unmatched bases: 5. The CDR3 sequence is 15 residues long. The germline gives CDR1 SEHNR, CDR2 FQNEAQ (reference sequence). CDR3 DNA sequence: TGTGCCAGCAGCCCGCTGACAGGGGCCTACAATGAGCAGTTCTTC. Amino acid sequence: CASSPLTGAYNEQFF.

The CDR3 coding sequence is TGTGCCAGTAGTACAGGGGTAGCGGGCACTGAAGCTTTCTTT. Residues: CASSTGVAGTEAFF. The genes are TRBV19 and TRBJ1-1; D is perhaps TRBD1 (6 bases). Trimming stripped 4 bases from V and 4 bases from J, with 13 bases between. This CDR3 comprises 14 residues. CDR1 is LNHDA and CDR2 is SQIVND in the germline V gene (reference sequence).